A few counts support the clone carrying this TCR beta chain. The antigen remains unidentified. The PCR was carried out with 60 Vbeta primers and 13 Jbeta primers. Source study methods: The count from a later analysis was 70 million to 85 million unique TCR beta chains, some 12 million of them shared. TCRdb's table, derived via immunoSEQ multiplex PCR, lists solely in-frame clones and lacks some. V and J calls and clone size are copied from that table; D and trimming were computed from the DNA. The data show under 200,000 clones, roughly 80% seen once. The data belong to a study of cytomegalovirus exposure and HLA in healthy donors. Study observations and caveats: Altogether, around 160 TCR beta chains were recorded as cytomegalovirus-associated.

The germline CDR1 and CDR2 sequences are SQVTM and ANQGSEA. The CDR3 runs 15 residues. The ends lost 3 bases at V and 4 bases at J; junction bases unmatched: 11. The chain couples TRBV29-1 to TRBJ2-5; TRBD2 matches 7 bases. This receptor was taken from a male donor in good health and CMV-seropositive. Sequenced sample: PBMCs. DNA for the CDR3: TGCAGCGTTGACGGTGCGCGGGAGCGTTTAGAGACCCAGTACTTC. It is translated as CSVDGARERLETQYF. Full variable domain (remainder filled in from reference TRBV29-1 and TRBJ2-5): SAVISQKPSRDICQRGTSLTIQCQVDSQVTMMFWYRQQPGQSLTLIATANQGSEATYESGFVIDKFPISRPNLTFSTLTVSNMSPEDSSIYLCSVDGARERLETQYFGPGTRLLVL.